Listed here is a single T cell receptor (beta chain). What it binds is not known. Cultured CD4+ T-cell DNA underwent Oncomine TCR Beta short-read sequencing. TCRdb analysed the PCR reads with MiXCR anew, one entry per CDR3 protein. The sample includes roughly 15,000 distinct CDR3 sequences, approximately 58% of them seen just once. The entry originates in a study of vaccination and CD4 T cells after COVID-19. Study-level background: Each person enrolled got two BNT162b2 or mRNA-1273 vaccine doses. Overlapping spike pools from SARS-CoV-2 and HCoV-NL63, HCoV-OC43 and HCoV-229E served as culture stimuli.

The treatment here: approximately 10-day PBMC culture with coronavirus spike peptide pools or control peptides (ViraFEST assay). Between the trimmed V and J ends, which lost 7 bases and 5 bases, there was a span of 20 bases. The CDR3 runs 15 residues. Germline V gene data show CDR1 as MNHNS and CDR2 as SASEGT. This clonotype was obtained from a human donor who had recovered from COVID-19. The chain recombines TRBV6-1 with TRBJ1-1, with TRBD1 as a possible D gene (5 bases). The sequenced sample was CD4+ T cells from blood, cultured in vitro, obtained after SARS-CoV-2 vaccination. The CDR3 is CASIRGQWGDTEAFF. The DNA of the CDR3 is TGTGCCAGCATTAGGGGTCAGTGGGGGGATACTGAAGCTTTCTTT.